A single sample is the source of the 20 T cell receptor beta chains below, sequenced in a study of T cell responses to AZD1222 COVID-19 vaccine (TCRdb year 2021). The time point label, as the study defines it: baseline before first vaccination. This specimen's treatment or condition label, per the study, means: meningococcal conjugate vaccine given as trial control. The method was the immunoSEQ multiplex PCR assay. TCRdb provides this immuneACCESS table in a form limited to in-frame rearrangements. Some clones are lacking; in checked studies, under half of them reflect an unresolved V gene, and why the rest are absent is not known. Present in this sample are about 140,000 clones, over 85% of which were seen just once. The ten largest clones represent approximately 0.9% of the sample. The sample in question was peripheral blood, obtained on day 0 of MenACWY control vaccination. Source of these receptors: an adult in good health.

V is TRBV6-5 and J is TRBJ1-1; D may be TRBD1 (6 bases). Between the trimmed V and J ends, which lost 2 bases and 4 bases, there was a span of 11 bases. Germline V gene lookup returns CDR1 MNHEY and CDR2 SVGAGI. This CDR3 region has 14 residues. CDR3 nucleotides: TGTGCCAGCAGTTACCAACAGGGACGCACTGAAGCTTTCTTT. Protein sequence: CASSYQQGRTEAFF.

The J gene is TRBJ1-2, the V gene TRBV2; possibly TRBD1 for D (5 bases). CDR1 is SNHLY and CDR2 is FYNNEI in the germline V gene. The CDR3 sequence is 13 residues long. Trimming removed 3 bases from V and 3 bases from J, with 8 bases in between. This CDR3 reads CASSEGGYYGYTF. The CDR3 bases are TGTGCCAGCAGTGAGGGGGGGTACTATGGCTACACCTTC.

The J gene is TRBJ1-2, the V gene TRBV5-1; 8 positions agree with TRBD1. The CDR3 extends over 14 amino acids. Germline V gene data show CDR1 as SGHRS and CDR2 as YFSETQ. V lost 2 bases to trimming and J lost 6 bases; unmatched junction nucleotides: 6. The CDR3 protein is CASSLRTGSDGYTF. CDR3 sequence (DNA): TGCGCCAGCAGCTTAAGGACAGGGAGTGATGGCTACACCTTC.

The chain carries TRBV3-1 (or the pseudogene TRBV3-2) and TRBJ2-4, with 7 bases identical to TRBD1. The CDR3 totals 13 residues. After removal of 4 bases from V and 15 bases from J, the junction contained 12 bases not matched to a gene. CDR1 is LGHDT, CDR2 YNNKEL, per germline (reference sequence). CDR3 sequence (DNA): TGTGCCAGCAGCCTGTTCCGGGACAGCCCCTTGTACTTC. Translating it yields CASSLFRDSPLYF.

The rearrangement links TRBV6-5 to TRBJ2-5, with TRBD2 as a possible D gene (5 bases). The CDR3 has 15 amino acids. Germline V lookup: CDR1 MNHEY, CDR2 SVGAGI. Deletions cut 8 bases from V and 5 bases from J, with 21 bases between. The CDR3 region has the DNA TGTGCCAGCCGCGGTACCCCAGCGGTGCGGGAGACCCAGTACTTC. Amino acid sequence: CASRGTPAVRETQYF.

CDR3 residues: CASSLDWRGGEQFF. The CDR3 coding sequence is TGTGCCAGCAGCTTAGACTGGCGCGGGGGTGAGCAGTTCTTC. The rearrangement joins TRBV7-3 to TRBJ2-1, with 7 nucleotides matching TRBD2. V lost 2 bases to trimming and J lost 9 bases; unmatched junction nucleotides: 7. Germline loops: CDR1 SGHTA, CDR2 FQGTGA. The CDR3 is 14 amino acids.

The V call is TRBV2, the J call TRBJ2-3; possibly TRBD2 for D (6 bases). Germline CDR1 reads SNHLY; CDR2 reads FYNNEI. This CDR3 contains 16 residues. V lost 7 bases and J lost 2, with 19 bases in between. The CDR3 DNA reads TGTGCCAGCACCCATGATAGCGGAGGATACACAGATACGCAGTATTTT. The encoded protein is CASTHDSGGYTDTQYF.

J is TRBJ1-1 and V is TRBV13; D might be TRBD1 (6 bases). Trimming took off 5 bases at V and 1 base at J, with 14 bases between the two ends. Germline assignment: CDR1 PRHDT and CDR2 FYEKMQ (reference sequence). The CDR3 has 15 residues. CDR3 protein: CASSPRTEANTEAFF. The CDR3 region has the DNA TGTGCCAGCAGCCCCCGGACAGAGGCGAACACTGAAGCTTTCTTT.

This chain links TRBV5-1 with TRBJ1-2; no firm D call. The V gene's germline CDR1 is SGHRS and CDR2 YFSETQ. Trimming removed 0 bases at V and 2 bases at J, with 8 bases between. The CDR3 runs 14 residues. The CDR3 nucleotides read TGCGCCAGCAGCTTGGACAGCACCAACTATGGCTACACCTTC. This translates into CASSLDSTNYGYTF.

This CDR3 is CASSLDSRSTDTQYF. For the CDR3, the DNA is TGCGCCAGCAGCTTGGATTCGCGGTCCACAGATACGCAGTATTTT. The chain joins TRBV5-1 to TRBJ2-3; D gene ambiguous. V was cut by 0 bases and J by 2 bases, with 10 bases left in between. Germline loops: CDR1 SGHRS, CDR2 YFSETQ. The CDR3 consists of 15 residues.

V is TRBV3-1 (or the pseudogene TRBV3-2) and J is TRBJ1-4; tentatively, D is TRBD1 (6 bases). Trimming stripped 0 bases from V and 3 bases from J, with 17 bases between. The CDR3 is 18 residues long. Per germline, CDR1 LGHDT and CDR2 YNNKEL (reference sequence). CDR3 protein: CASSQDGVGGEANEKLFF. In DNA, the CDR3 is TGTGCCAGCAGCCAAGATGGGGTAGGGGGAGAAGCTAATGAAAAACTGTTTTTT.

This sequence joins TRBV6-5 and TRBJ1-2, with TRBD1 identical over 9 bases. Germline lookup yields CDR1 MNHEY and CDR2 SVGAGI. Trimming at V came to 0 bases and at J to 4 bases, leaving 6 bases not matched to a gene. CDR3 length: 16 residues. For the CDR3, the DNA is TGTGCCAGCAGTTACTCGACGACAGGGGGGCTCTATGGCTACACCTTC. Translated: CASSYSTTGGLYGYTF.

The CDR3 sequence: CASSYRGGNTEAFF. CDR3 sequence (DNA): TGTGCCAGCAGTTATAGGGGAGGAAACACTGAAGCTTTCTTT. V is TRBV6-6 and J is TRBJ1-1; TRBD1 is a possible D gene (5 bases). The V end lost 3 bases, the J end lost 2 bases, and 10 bases lay between the germline ends. CDR1 MNHNY and CDR2 SVGAGI come from the germline V gene (reference sequence). This CDR3 comprises 14 residues.

This chain uses TRBV18 with TRBJ2-1; TRBD2 agrees at 9 bases. Per germline, CDR1 KGHSH and CDR2 LQKENI. The CDR3 is 15 amino acids. V lost 2 bases and J lost 4; bases outside the gene matches: 3. The CDR3 coding sequence is TGTGCCAGCTCACCAAGGCGGGAGGGGTACAATGAGCAGTTCTTC. It is translated as CASSPRREGYNEQFF.

V and J are TRBV2 and TRBJ1-2; TRBD1 is a possible D gene (6 bases). CDR1 and CDR2 (germline): SNHLY, FYNNEI. The ends were cut back, 5 bases at V and 10 bases at J, with 17 bases in the middle. The CDR3 is 13 residues long. CDR3 DNA sequence: TGTGCCAGCAGTCAAGAGGGGGTCGGGTTCTACACCTTC. Encoded protein: CASSQEGVGFYTF.

The chain uses TRBV7-8 and TRBJ1-1; D unresolved. This CDR3 comprises 12 residues. The ends were cut back, 5 bases at V and 9 bases at J, with 13 bases in the middle. Germline CDR1 reads SGHVS; CDR2 reads FQNEAQ. CDR3 amino acids: CASSLYSNKAFF. CDR3 nucleotides: TGTGCCAGCAGCCTTTATTCGAATAAAGCTTTCTTT.

CDR3 DNA sequence: TGTGCCAGCAGCGTAGGGGGTAGCGGTAGCAATGAGCAGTTCTTC. It translates to CASSVGGSGSNEQFF. This chain links TRBV9 with TRBJ2-1; D is perhaps TRBD2 (6 bases). Germline V gene lookup returns CDR1 SGDLS and CDR2 YYNGEE. V dropped 0 bases and J dropped 6 bases, with 13 bases sitting between them. The CDR3 has 15 amino acids. Looking up the rest from reference TRBV9 and TRBJ2-1 gives the full variable domain: DSGVTQTPKHLITATGQRVTLRCSPRSGDLSVYWYQQSLDQGLQFLIQYYNGEERAKGNILERFSAQQFPDLHSELNLSSLELGDSALYFCASSVGGSGSNEQFFGPGTRLTVL.

The chain employs TRBV29-1 and TRBJ1-1; the match to TRBD1 covers 8 bases. The V gene end was trimmed by 7 bases and the J gene end by 9 bases; junction bases not matched to a gene: 10. The germline V gene has CDR1 SQVTM and CDR2 ANQGSEA. This CDR3 spans 12 amino acids. CDR3 amino acids: CSAQPGQEKAFF. In DNA, the CDR3 is TGCAGCGCTCAACCGGGACAGGAGAAAGCTTTCTTT. Full variable domain (outside the CDR3, taken from reference TRBV29-1 and TRBJ1-1): SAVISQKPSRDICQRGTSLTIQCQVDSQVTMMFWYRQQPGQSLTLIATANQGSEATYESGFVIDKFPISRPNLTFSTLTVSNMSPEDSSIYLCSAQPGQEKAFFGQGTRLTVV.

The CDR3, as DNA: TGCGCCAGCAGCTTGGGACCCAGGGGTAGAGAGACCCAGTACTTC. As protein: CASSLGPRGRETQYF. The rearrangement uses TRBV5-1 and TRBJ2-5; tentative D call: TRBD1 (6 bases). The V gene's germline CDR1 is SGHRS and CDR2 YFSETQ. CDR3 length: 15 residues. V lost 0 bases and J lost 4, with 13 bases in between.

This chain uses TRBV18 with TRBJ2-7; tentative D call: TRBD1 (5 bases). Germline CDR1 KGHSH, CDR2 LQKENI. V shed 2 bases and J shed 5 bases, with 16 bases lying between them. The CDR3 is made up of 15 amino acids. Here the CDR3 DNA reads TGTGCCAGCTCACCAACGGAAGGGGTAGGCAACGAGCAGTACTTC. This encodes CASSPTEGVGNEQYF.